These 12 T cell receptor beta chains came from one sample sequenced in a study of blood T cell repertoires in COVID-19. Method: immunoSEQ multiplex PCR; TCRdb's copy keeps in-frame clones and lacks some. The profile shows 200,000 to 250,000 clones, approximately 80% of them singletons. Sequencing was performed on peripheral blood. These TCRs come from a woman aged 45-59 years with acute or convalescent COVID-19.

This sequence joins TRBV27 and TRBJ1-1, with D maybe TRBD1 (5 bases). The CDR3 runs 15 residues. Trimming removed 6 bases at V and 3 bases at J, with 17 bases between. CDR1 is MNHEY, CDR2 SMNVEV, per germline (reference sequence). CDR3 in amino acids: CASSIRGGLDTEAFF. The CDR3 DNA is TGTGCCAGCAGCATCCGGGGGGGGTTGGACACTGAAGCTTTCTTT.

The chain uses TRBV11-2 and TRBJ1-1; D remains ambiguous. V lost 3 bases and J lost 5, with 22 bases in between. The CDR3 runs 17 residues. CDR1 is SGHAT and CDR2 is FQNNGV in the germline V gene. The CDR3 DNA is TGTGCCAGCAGCTTGACGTCCCCCGGCGGCCCGGGGACTGAAGCTTTCTTT. It codes for CASSLTSPGGPGTEAFF.

The chain links TRBV10-1 to TRBJ1-2; 10 bases align to TRBD1. This CDR3 spans 17 amino acids. CDR1 is WNHNN, CDR2 SYGVQD, per germline (reference sequence). The trim removed 7 bases at V and 8 bases at J, leaving 19 bases unmatched. The CDR3 is CASKNGDRGGAGNGYTF. The CDR3 DNA follows: TGCGCCAGCAAAAATGGGGACAGGGGCGGGGCTGGTAACGGCTACACCTTC.

The chain combines TRBV3-1 (or the pseudogene TRBV3-2) with TRBJ2-3, with a tentative D call TRBD2 (6 bases). There are 14 residues in the CDR3. The germline gives CDR1 LGHDT, CDR2 YNNKEL (reference sequence). Trimming took off 4 bases at V and 2 bases at J, with 10 bases between the two ends. The DNA of the CDR3 is TGTGCCAGCAGCCGTGGGACTTACACAGATACGCAGTATTTT. It codes for CASSRGTYTDTQYF.

The CDR3: CAVILGEGAYTEAFF. DNA for the CDR3: TGTGCCGTCATCCTAGGAGAGGGGGCTTACACTGAAGCTTTCTTT. The V gene is TRBV28, the J gene TRBJ1-1, with 7 bases that match TRBD1. Unmatched junction bases numbered 15, after V lost 11 bases and J lost 3 bases. CDR1 MDHEN and CDR2 SYDVKM come from the germline V gene. The CDR3 has 15 amino acids.

This chain connects TRBV7-3 to TRBJ1-1; unclear D gene. V was cut by 0 bases and J by 0 bases, with 11 bases left in between. Germline lookup yields CDR1 SGHTA and CDR2 FQGTGA. The CDR3 loop spans 16 amino acids. The CDR3 DNA is TGTGCCAGCAGCTTAACGTTCCAACAGCTGAACACTGAAGCTTTCTTT. As protein: CASSLTFQQLNTEAFF.

The chain links TRBV15 to TRBJ2-7; 10 nucleotides match TRBD2. With V trimmed by 0 bases and J by 3 bases, 5 bases remained unmatched. The CDR3 extends over 16 amino acids. The V gene's germline CDR1 is LNHNV and CDR2 YYDKDF (reference sequence). DNA for the CDR3: TGTGCCACCAGCAGAGATCTAGCGGGGGCCCTCTACGAGCAGTACTTC. Translation gives CATSRDLAGALYEQYF.

The chain combines TRBV3-1 (or the pseudogene TRBV3-2) with TRBJ1-5; the D is unclear. Germline V gives CDR1 LGHDT, CDR2 YNNKEL (reference sequence). The CDR3 spans 14 residues. The V gene lost 2 bases and the J gene lost 0 bases, with 5 bases spanning the gap. CDR3 coding DNA: TGTGCCAGCAGCCAACTTAATAGCAATCAGCCCCAGCATTTT. It is translated as CASSQLNSNQPQHF.

CDR3 in DNA: TGTGCCAGCAGAGACGCCGGTCGGGGGAACACTGAAGCTTTCTTT. It yields the protein CASRDAGRGNTEAFF. This sequence joins TRBV2 and TRBJ1-1; D ambiguous. The ends were cut back, 6 bases at V and 1 base at J, with 15 bases in the middle. This CDR3 is 15 amino acids long. Per the germline V gene, CDR1 is SNHLY and CDR2 is FYNNEI.

Only a few counts were recorded for this clone. The chain links TRBV18 to TRBJ1-6, with 9 bases lining up with TRBD1. Per the germline V gene, CDR1 is KGHSH and CDR2 is LQKENI. The CDR3 spans 16 residues. J was trimmed by 7 bases and V by 6 bases; bases with no gene match: 10. CDR3 DNA sequence: TGTGCCAGCTCTCCGAATACAGGGGGCGGGAATTCACCCCTCCACTTT. Translation gives CASSPNTGGGNSPLHF.

This clone occurred once. The chain couples TRBV7-9 to TRBJ1-6, with a possible D match to TRBD1 (5 bases). The V gene's germline CDR1 is SEHNR and CDR2 FQNEAQ (reference sequence). V dropped 4 bases and J dropped 14 bases, with 18 bases sitting between them. The CDR3 covers 14 residues. CDR3 region: CASSSGSGTETLHF. CDR3 nucleotides: TGTGCCAGCAGCTCTGGTAGCGGGACTGAGACCCTCCACTTT.

The CDR3 region is CASSPEAGETDTQYF. The CDR3 region has the DNA TGTGCCAGCAGCCCCGAAGCGGGAGAGACAGATACGCAGTATTTT. This rearrangement joins TRBV6-4 to TRBJ2-3, with 8 positions matching TRBD2. CDR1 and CDR2 from the germline V gene are MRHNA and SNTAGT. CDR3 length: 15 residues. V dropped 6 bases and J dropped 3; count of bases not matched to a gene: 8.